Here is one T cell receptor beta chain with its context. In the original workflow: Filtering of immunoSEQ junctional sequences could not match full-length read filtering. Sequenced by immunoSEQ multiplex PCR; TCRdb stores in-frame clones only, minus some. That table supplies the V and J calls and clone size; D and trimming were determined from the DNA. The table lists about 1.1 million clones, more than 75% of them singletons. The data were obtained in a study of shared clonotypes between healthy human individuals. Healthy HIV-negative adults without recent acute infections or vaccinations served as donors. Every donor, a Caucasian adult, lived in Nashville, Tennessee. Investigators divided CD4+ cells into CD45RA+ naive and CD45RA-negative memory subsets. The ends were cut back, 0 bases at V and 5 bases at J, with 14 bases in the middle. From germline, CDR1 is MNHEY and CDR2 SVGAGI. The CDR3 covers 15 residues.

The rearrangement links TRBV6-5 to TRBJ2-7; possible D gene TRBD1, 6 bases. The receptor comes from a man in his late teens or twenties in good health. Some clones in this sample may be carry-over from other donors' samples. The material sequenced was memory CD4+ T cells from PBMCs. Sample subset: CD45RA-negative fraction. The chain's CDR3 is CASSYSKTRTDEQYF. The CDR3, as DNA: TGTGCCAGCAGTTACTCGAAAACCAGGACAGACGAGCAGTACTTC.